The 2 T cell receptor beta chains presented below share a single source sample, sequenced in a study of kidney transplant recipient with SARS-CoV-2 infection. TCRdb itself ran the reads through MiXCR, one entry per CDR3 protein. The table shows fewer than 250,000 distinct CDR3 sequences, with about 30% occurring only once. The sample here was a blood sample, taken at baseline and between days 110 and 120 from a kidney transplant recipient. These TCRs come from a male patient between 25 and 39 years old who had COVID-19 and was a kidney transplant recipient. Some T cells could come from the graft donor.

This clonotype occurred many times. The CDR3 reads CASSVICPISFSETQYF. For the CDR3, the DNA is TGTGCCAGCAGCGTGATTTGTCCCATTTCTTTCTCTGAGACCCAGTACTTC. The gene calls are TRBV3-1 and TRBJ2-5; D remains unclear. The germline gives CDR1 LGHDT, CDR2 YNNKEL (reference sequence). The CDR3 is made up of 17 amino acids. Trimming pared 5 bases from V and 5 bases from J, leaving 24 bases between.

This clonotype has just one count. A much larger clone lies one base from this, so it may be a read error. This chain links TRBV28 with TRBJ2-1; the match to TRBD1 covers 8 bases. This CDR3 contains 14 residues. The germline gives CDR1 MDHEN, CDR2 SYDVKM. CDR3 sequence (DNA): TGTGCCAGCAGAACAGGGGGTTCCTACAATGAGCAGCTCTTC. Its protein is CASRTGGSYNEQLF.